The clone carrying this TCR beta chain was seen a handful of times. These data belong to a study of quantifying T cell responses using KT2 cells. The overall study: TCR alpha and beta constant-region primers primed reverse transcription of RNA. A predetermined fluorescence threshold ended the second PCR, run as a qPCR.

Known numbers of the T cell clone KT2 were added to PBMC. An oligo carrying a UMI was ligated to the cDNA 3' end. The first PCR ran 4 to 5 cycles with an equimolar RC1.1 and RC1.2 beta primer mix. MiXCR was run by TCRdb on the UMI-ligation and nested PCR reads, yielding one entry per CDR3 protein. This table holds about 33,000 distinct CDR3 sequences, around 10% found once. V was clipped by 8 bases and J by 0 bases; unmatched bases: 6. CDR1 is MGHRA, CDR2 YSYEKL, per germline. The CDR3 consists of 15 residues. The chain joins TRBV4-1 to TRBJ1-4; 7 nucleotides agree with TRBD1. The sequencing sample was made of PBMCs spiked with cells of the T cell clone KT2. The sequence came from a human donor. CDR3 DNA: TGCGCCAGCGGGACAGCCATTGCAACTAATGAAAAACTGTTTTTT. Translation: CASGTAIATNEKLFF.